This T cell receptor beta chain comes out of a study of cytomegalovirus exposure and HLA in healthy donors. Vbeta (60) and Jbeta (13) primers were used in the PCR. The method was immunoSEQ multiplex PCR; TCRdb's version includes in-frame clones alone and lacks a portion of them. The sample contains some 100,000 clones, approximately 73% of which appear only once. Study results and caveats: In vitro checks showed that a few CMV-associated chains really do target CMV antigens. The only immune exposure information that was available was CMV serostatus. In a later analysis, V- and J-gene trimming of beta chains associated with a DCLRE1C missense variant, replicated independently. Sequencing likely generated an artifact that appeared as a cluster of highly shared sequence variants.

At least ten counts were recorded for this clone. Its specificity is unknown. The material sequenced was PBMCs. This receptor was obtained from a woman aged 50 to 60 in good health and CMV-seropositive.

CDR3 sequence: CAISDPLGASNYGYTF. CDR3 DNA sequence: TGTGCCATCAGTGATCCGCTGGGAGCCTCTAACTATGGCTACACCTTC. This chain connects TRBV10-3 to TRBJ1-2; the D is unclear. Trimming removed 3 bases from V and 0 bases from J, with 14 bases in between. CDR1 ENHRY and CDR2 SYGVKD come from the germline V gene. The CDR3 is made up of 16 amino acids.